This entry is about one T cell receptor (beta chain). Original handling: Using reference gene primer amplification, nucleated cell counts were estimated. TCRdb keeps only in-frame clones here, not all; method: immunoSEQ multiplex PCR. D and trimming come from the DNA, and the V and J calls and clone size come from that table. Seen here are 70,000 or so clones, roughly 86% observed once, and the top ten hold 10% to 15%. The data are from a study of blood T cell repertoires in COVID-19. About the research overall: Samples taken during acute and convalescent COVID-19 were collected in the United States, Italy and Spain. Sample material is recorded as cDNA or gDNA derived from T cells, B-cell-depleted T cells, or PBMCs.

Between the trimmed V and J ends, which lost 7 bases and 5 bases, there was a span of 28 bases. CDR3 length equals 18 residues. Germline V gene sequence: CDR1 WNHNN, CDR2 SYGVQD (reference sequence). This sequence was found in a woman aged 55 to 70 with acute or convalescent COVID-19. This chain uses TRBV10-1 with TRBJ2-3, with a tentative D call TRBD1 (5 bases). Sequenced: peripheral blood. The DNA of the CDR3 is TGCGCCAGCACAGACCCCGTCAGGGCTCAGAGTCCAGTAGATACGCAGTATTTT. The encoded protein is CASTDPVRAQSPVDTQYF.